This T cell receptor (beta chain) was observed in a study of blood T cell repertoires in COVID-19. For the study at large: Sample material is recorded as cDNA or gDNA derived from T cells, B-cell-depleted T cells, or PBMCs.

Assay used: immunoSEQ multiplex PCR; TCRdb lists only in-frame clones, some missing. Altogether about 44,000 clones are present, 88% being singletons, with the ten largest covering 1% to 1.5%. The junction had 7 bases not matched to a gene; V was cut back by 0 bases and J by 3 bases. The CDR3 consists of 16 residues. CDR1 and CDR2 (germline): MNHEY, SMNVEV (reference sequence). This receptor was obtained from a woman aged 40 to 55 with acute or convalescent COVID-19. The sequencing input was peripheral blood. V is TRBV27 and J is TRBJ2-7; TRBD2 matches at 8 bases. Written as DNA, the CDR3 is TGTGCCAGCAGTTTATCGTGGCGGGGGGCCGTCTACGAGCAGTACTTC. Translating it yields CASSLSWRGAVYEQYF.